The clone carrying this T cell receptor (beta chain) was counted at least ten times. TCRdb re-analysed the reads in MiXCR, keeping a single row per CDR3 protein. The sample holds more than 150,000 distinct CDR3 sequences, approximately 19% seen once. The data are from a study of T cell repertoires in cytomegalovirus infection. CDR1 and CDR2 from the germline V gene are SGHTA and FQGTGA. The V end lost 2 bases, the J end lost 5 bases, and 15 bases lay between the germline ends. This CDR3 has 15 amino acids. The receptor was isolated from a human donor in good health (CMV status not recorded). Some clones in this sample may be carry-over from other donors' samples. Material for sequencing was PBMCs. The chain combines TRBV7-3 with TRBJ2-5; D tentatively reads TRBD1 or TRBD2 (5 bases each). The CDR3 protein is CASSLRGDVWETQYF. CDR3 DNA: TGTGCCAGCAGCTTACGAGGGGACGTATGGGAGACCCAGTACTTC.